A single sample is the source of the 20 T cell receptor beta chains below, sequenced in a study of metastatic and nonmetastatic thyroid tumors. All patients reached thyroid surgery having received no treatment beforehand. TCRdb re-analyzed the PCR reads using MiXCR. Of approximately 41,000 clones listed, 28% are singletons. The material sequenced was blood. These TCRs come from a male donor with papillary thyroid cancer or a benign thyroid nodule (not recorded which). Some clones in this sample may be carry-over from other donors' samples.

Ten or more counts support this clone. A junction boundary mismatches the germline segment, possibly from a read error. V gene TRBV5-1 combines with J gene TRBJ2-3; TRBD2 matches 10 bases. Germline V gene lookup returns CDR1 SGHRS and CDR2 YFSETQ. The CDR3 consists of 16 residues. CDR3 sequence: CASSLAAGTSVGNLDF. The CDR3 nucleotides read TGCGCCAGCAGCCTTGCCGCCGGGACTAGCGTGGGAAATTTGGATTTT.

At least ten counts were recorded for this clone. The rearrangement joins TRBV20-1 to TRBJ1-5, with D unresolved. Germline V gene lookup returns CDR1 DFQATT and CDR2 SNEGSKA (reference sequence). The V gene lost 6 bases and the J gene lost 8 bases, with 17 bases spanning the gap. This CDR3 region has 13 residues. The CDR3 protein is CSALRAGIEPQHF. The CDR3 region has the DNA TGCAGTGCCCTCCGGGCGGGGATCGAGCCCCAGCATTTT.

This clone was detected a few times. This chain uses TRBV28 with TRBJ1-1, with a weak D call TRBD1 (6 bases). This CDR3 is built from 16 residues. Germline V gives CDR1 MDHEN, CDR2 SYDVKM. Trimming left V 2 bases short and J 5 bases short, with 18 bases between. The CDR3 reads CASSLIQGTRGTEAFF. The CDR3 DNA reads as TGTGCCAGCAGTTTAATTCAGGGGACGAGAGGGACTGAAGCTTTCTTT.

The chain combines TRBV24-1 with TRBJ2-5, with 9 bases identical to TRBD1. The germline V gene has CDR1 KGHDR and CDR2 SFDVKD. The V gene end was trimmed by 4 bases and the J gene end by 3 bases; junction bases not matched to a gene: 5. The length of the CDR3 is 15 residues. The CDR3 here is CATSEPGTGKETQYF. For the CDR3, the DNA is TGTGCCACCAGTGAACCCGGGACAGGGAAAGAGACCCAGTACTTC.

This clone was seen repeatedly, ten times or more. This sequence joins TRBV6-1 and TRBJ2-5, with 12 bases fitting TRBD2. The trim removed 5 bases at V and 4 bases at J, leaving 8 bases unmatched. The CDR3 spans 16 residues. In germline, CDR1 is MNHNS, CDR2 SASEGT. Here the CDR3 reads CASSYWLAGGRETQYF. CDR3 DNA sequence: TGTGCCAGCAGTTATTGGCTAGCGGGAGGGAGAGAGACCCAGTACTTC.

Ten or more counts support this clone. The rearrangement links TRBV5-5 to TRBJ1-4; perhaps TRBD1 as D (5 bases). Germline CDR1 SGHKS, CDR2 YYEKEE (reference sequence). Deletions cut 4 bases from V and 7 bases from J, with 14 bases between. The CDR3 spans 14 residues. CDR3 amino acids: CASSPGAVREKLFF. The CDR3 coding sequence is TGTGCCAGCAGCCCCGGGGCGGTACGTGAAAAACTGTTTTTT.

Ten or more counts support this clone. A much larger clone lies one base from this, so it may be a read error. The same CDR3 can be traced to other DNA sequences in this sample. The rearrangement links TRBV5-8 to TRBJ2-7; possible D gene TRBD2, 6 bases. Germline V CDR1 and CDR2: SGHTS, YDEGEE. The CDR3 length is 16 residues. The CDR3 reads CASSTPLDYSNYEQYF. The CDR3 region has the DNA TGTGCCAGCAGCACCCCCTTGGACTATTCAAACTACGAGCAGTACTTT.

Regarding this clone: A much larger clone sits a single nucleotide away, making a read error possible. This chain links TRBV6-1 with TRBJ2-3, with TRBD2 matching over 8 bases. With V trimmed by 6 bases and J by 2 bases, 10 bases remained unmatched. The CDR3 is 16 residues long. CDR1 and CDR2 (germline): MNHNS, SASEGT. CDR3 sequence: CASSRLAWDNTDTQYF. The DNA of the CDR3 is TGTGCCAGCAGCCGACTAGCGTGGGACAACACAGATACGCAGTATTTT.

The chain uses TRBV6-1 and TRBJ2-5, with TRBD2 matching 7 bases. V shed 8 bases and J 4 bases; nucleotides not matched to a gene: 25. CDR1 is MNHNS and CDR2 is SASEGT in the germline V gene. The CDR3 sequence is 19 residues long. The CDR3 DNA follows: TGTGCCAGCCACCACGGAGGGTGCGGGAGTGTGTCAGCCCTAGAGACCCAGTACTTC. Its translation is CASHHGGCGSVSALETQYF.

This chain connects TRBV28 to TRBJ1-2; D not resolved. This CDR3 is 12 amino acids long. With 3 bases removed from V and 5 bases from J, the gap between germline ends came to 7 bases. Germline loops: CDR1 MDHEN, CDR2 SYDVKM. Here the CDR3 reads CASSFKEYGYTF. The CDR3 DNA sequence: TGTGCCAGCAGTTTTAAGGAGTATGGCTACACCTTC.

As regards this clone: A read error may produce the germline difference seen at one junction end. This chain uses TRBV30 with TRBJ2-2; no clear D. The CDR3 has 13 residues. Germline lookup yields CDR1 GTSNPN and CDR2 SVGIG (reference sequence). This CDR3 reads CSCSKSPNGELFF. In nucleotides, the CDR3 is TGTTCCTGTAGTAAATCTCCAAACGGGGAGCTGTTTTTT.

CDR3 residues: CASIVGGVPNTGELFF. The CDR3 nucleotides read TGTGCCAGCATCGTTGGCGGGGTCCCGAACACCGGGGAGCTGTTTTTT. This chain links TRBV9 with TRBJ2-2, with D possibly TRBD2 on 6 matching bases. V gave up 6 bases and J gave up 0 bases, with 15 bases separating them. Per germline, CDR1 SGDLS and CDR2 YYNGEE. This CDR3 comprises 16 residues.

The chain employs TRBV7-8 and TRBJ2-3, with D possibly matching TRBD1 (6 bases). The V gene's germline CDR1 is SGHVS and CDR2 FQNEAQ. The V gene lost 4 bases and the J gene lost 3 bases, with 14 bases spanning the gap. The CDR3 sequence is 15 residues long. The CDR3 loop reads CASSSYGQLTDTQYF. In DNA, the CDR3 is TGTGCCAGCAGCTCATACGGACAGCTAACAGATACGCAGTATTTT. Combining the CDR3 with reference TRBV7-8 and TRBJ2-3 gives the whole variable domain GAGVSQSPRYKVAKRGQDVALRCDPISGHVSLFWYQQALGQGPEFLTYFQNEAQLDKSGLPSDRFFAERPEGSVSTLKIQRTQQEDSAVYLCASSSYGQLTDTQYFGPGTRLTVL.

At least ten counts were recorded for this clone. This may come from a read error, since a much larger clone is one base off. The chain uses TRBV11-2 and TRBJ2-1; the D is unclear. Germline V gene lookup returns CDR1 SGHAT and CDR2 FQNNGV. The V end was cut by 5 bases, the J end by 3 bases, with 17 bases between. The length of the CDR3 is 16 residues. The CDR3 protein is CASSPAPAVGYNEQFF. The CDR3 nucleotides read TGTGCCAGCAGCCCGGCCCCGGCGGTAGGCTACAATGAGCAGTTCTTC.

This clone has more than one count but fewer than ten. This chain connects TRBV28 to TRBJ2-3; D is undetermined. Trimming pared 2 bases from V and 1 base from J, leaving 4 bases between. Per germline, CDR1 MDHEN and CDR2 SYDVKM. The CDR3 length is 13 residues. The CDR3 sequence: CASSLAGTDTQYF. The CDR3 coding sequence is TGTGCCAGCAGTTTAGCGGGCACAGATACGCAGTATTTT.

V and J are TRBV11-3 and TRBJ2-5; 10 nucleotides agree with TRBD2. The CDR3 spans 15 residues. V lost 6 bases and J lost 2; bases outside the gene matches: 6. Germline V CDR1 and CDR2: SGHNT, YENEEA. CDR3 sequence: CASRHPGLAQETQYF. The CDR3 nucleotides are TGTGCCAGCAGGCACCCGGGACTAGCGCAAGAGACCCAGTACTTC.

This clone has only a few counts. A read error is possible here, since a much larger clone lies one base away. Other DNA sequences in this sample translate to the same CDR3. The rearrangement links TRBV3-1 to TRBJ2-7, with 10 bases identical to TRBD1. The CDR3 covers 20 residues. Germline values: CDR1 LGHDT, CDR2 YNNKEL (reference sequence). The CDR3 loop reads CASSHPGTGVSGLLSYEQYF. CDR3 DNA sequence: TGTGCCAGCAGCCATCCCGGGACAGGGGTTTCCGGTCTCCTCTCCTATGAGCAGTACTTC.

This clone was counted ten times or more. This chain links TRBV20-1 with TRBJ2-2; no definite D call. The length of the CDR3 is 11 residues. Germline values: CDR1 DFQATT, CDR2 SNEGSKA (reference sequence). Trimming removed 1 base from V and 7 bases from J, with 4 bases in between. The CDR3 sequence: CSARVIGELFF. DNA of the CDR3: TGCAGTGCTAGAGTAATCGGGGAGCTGTTTTTT.

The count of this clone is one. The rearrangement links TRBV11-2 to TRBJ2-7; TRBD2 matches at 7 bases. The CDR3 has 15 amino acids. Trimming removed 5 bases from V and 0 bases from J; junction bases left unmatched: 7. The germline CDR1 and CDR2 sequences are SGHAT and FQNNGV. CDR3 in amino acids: CASSKTSVSSYEQYF. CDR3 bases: TGTGCCAGCAGCAAAACTAGCGTCAGCTCCTACGAGCAGTACTTC. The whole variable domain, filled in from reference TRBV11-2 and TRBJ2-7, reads EAGVAQSPRYKIIEKRQSVAFWCNPISGHATLYWYQQILGQGPKLLIQFQNNGVVDDSQLPKDRFSAERLKGVDSTLKIQPAKLEDSAVYLCASSKTSVSSYEQYFGPGTRLTVT.

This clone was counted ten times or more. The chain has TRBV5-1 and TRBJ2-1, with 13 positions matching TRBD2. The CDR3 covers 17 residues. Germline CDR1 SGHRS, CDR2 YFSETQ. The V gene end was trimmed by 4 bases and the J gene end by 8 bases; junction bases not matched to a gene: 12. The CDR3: CASSIGTSGALGYEQFF. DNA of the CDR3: TGCGCCAGCAGCATAGGGACTAGCGGGGCCCTAGGGTATGAGCAGTTCTTC.